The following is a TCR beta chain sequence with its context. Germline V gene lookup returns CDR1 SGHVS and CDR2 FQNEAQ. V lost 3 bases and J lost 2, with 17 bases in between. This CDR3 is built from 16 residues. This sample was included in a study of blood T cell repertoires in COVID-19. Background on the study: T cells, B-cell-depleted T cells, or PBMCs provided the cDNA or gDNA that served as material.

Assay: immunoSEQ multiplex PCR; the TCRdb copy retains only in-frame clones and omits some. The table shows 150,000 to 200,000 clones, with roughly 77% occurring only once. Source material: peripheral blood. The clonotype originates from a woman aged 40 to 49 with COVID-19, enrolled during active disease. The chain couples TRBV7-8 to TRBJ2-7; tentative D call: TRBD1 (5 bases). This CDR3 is CASSLMEQAITYEQYF. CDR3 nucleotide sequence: TGTGCCAGCAGCTTGATGGAACAGGCGATTACCTACGAGCAGTACTTC.